A single sample is the source of the 5 T cell receptor beta chains below, sequenced in a study of shared clonotypes between healthy human individuals. CD45RO negativity and positive selection for CCR7 defined naive CD8 cells, a population that excluded terminally differentiated effector memory CD45RA+ cells. Profiled with immunoSEQ multiplex PCR; TCRdb holds only in-frame clones, not every one. Among about 2 million clones listed, about 95% were seen once. Material for sequencing was naive CD8+ T cells sorted from blood. Receptors were obtained from a man between 18 and 35 years old in good health.

This clone was recorded a few times. The rearrangement links TRBV7-9 to TRBJ1-5; no definite D call. The CDR3 loop spans 15 amino acids. Germline V gives CDR1 SEHNR, CDR2 FQNEAQ (reference sequence). Between the trimmed V and J ends, which lost 1 base and 2 bases, there was a span of 9 bases. The CDR3 DNA follows: TGTGCCAGCAGCTTAGGGGGATGGGGCAATCAGCCCCAGCATTTT. It codes for CASSLGGWGNQPQHF.

Of note for this clone: Other DNA sequences in the sample encode the same CDR3. This sequence joins TRBV6-5 and TRBJ2-1; 9 bases are shared with TRBD1. CDR3 size: 14 residues. Germline V gene sequence: CDR1 MNHEY, CDR2 SVGAGI. Trimming took 6 bases from V and 4 from J; bases not matched to a gene: 4. CDR3 sequence: CASSSGQGYNEQFF. The CDR3 DNA sequence: TGTGCCAGCAGCTCGGGACAGGGATACAATGAGCAGTTCTTC.

V is TRBV4-1 and J is TRBJ2-2; TRBD2 matches at 8 bases. With 0 bases clipped from V and 6 bases from J, the junction kept 3 bases outside the gene matches. CDR3 size: 15 residues. Germline lookup yields CDR1 MGHRA and CDR2 YSYEKL. The CDR3 loop is CASSQDAGGSGELFF. The CDR3 DNA follows: TGCGCCAGCAGCCAAGACGCGGGGGGATCCGGGGAGCTGTTTTTT.

The gene calls are TRBV18 and TRBJ2-2; D unclear. The CDR3 is 14 amino acids. V shed 2 bases and J shed 3 bases, with 7 bases lying between them. Germline V gives CDR1 KGHSH, CDR2 LQKENI. CDR3 coding DNA: TGTGCCAGCTCACCATCTGTGTACACCGGGGAGCTGTTTTTT. It specifies CASSPSVYTGELFF.

Points on this clone: The junction shows a germline mismatch at one end, possibly a read error. This sequence joins TRBV7-7 and TRBJ2-1, with D hard to call. Germline V gives CDR1 SSHAT, CDR2 FNYEAQ (reference sequence). This CDR3 has 14 amino acids. This CDR3 is CASSLGRDHNEQFF. For the CDR3, the DNA is TGTGCTAGCAGCTTAGGCAGAGATCACAATGAGCAGTTCTTC.